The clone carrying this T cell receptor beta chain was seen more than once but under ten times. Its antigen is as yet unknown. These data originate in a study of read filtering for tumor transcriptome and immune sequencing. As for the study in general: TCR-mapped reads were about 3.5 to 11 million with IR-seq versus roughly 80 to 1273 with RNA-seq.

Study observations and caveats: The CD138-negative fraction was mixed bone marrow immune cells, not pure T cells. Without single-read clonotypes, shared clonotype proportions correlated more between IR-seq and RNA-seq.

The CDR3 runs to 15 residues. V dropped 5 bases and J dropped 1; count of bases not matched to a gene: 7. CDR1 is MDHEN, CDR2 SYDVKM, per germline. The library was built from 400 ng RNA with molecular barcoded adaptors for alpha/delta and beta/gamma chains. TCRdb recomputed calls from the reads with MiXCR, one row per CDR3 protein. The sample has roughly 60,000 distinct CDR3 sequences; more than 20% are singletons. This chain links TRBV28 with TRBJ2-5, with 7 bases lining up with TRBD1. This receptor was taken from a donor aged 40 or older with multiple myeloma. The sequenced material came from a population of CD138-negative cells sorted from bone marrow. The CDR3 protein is CASSQGGSGQETQYF. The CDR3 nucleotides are TGTGCCAGCAGTCAAGGGGGCAGTGGCCAAGAGACCCAGTACTTC. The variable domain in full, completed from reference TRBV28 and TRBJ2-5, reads DVKVTQSSRYLVKRTGEKVFLECVQDMDHENMFWYRQDPGLGLRLIYFSYDVKMKEKGDIPEGYSVSREKKERFSLILESASTNQTSMYLCASSQGGSGQETQYFGPGTRLLVL.